Shown below are 31 T cell receptor beta chains from a single sample sequenced in a study of T cell responses to AZD1222 COVID-19 vaccine. Sequencing used immunoSEQ multiplex PCR; TCRdb keeps in-frame clones, though not all of them. The sample yields about 110,000 clones, about 91% seen once. This material consisted of peripheral blood, taken on day 0 of AZD1222 vaccination. The source of these receptors is an adult in good health.

This clone was counted a few times. The chain couples TRBV27 to TRBJ2-7, with D tentatively TRBD1 (5 bases). Per the germline V gene, CDR1 is MNHEY and CDR2 is SMNVEV (reference sequence). This CDR3 is built from 17 residues. Trimming took 3 bases from V and 5 from J, leaving 23 bases between them. The CDR3 loop reads CASSFYFNPGKGNEQYF. CDR3 nucleotides: TGTGCCAGCAGTTTCTACTTTAATCCAGGGAAGGGAAACGAGCAGTACTTC.

V usage is TRBV7-2 and J usage is TRBJ1-3; possibly TRBD1 for D (6 bases). V was cut by 0 bases and J by 1 base, with 7 bases left in between. The germline CDR1 and CDR2 sequences are SGHTA and FQGNSA. The CDR3 is 15 amino acids. CDR3 sequence: CASSLAGTSGNTIYF. CDR3 sequence (DNA): TGTGCCAGCAGCTTAGCCGGGACATCTGGAAACACCATATATTTT.

J is TRBJ2-7 and V is TRBV7-9; perhaps TRBD1 as D (5 bases). CDR1 is SEHNR, CDR2 FQNEAQ, per germline (reference sequence). The CDR3 loop spans 13 amino acids. V was cut by 0 bases and J by 3 bases, with 6 bases left in between. CDR3 in amino acids: CASSLAQGYEQYF. CDR3 in DNA: TGTGCCAGCAGCTTAGCGCAGGGCTACGAGCAGTACTTC.

The genes are TRBV6-1 and TRBJ2-1; TRBD2 might be the D (6 bases). CDR1 is MNHNS, CDR2 SASEGT, per germline. This CDR3 is 15 amino acids long. Trimming removed 2 bases at V and 6 bases at J, with 14 bases between. The CDR3 DNA reads as TGTGCCAGCAGTGAACCGGGAGTAGGTCGCAATGAGCAGTTCTTC. As protein: CASSEPGVGRNEQFF.

The V and J genes are TRBV5-5 and TRBJ1-5; D ambiguous. Per germline, CDR1 SGHKS and CDR2 YYEKEE (reference sequence). V was shortened by 2 bases and J by 5 bases, with 8 bases between the two germline ends. The CDR3 is 13 residues long. CDR3 sequence (DNA): TGTGCCAGCAGCTTCACCCCCCATCAGCCCCAGCATTTT. Translating it yields CASSFTPHQPQHF.

The rearrangement joins TRBV29-1 to TRBJ2-1; possibly TRBD1 for D (6 bases). Trimming removed 4 bases from V and 4 bases from J, with 11 bases in between. The CDR3 has 13 residues. Germline-derived CDR1 and CDR2 are SQVTM and ANQGSEA. The CDR3 bases are TGCAGCGTTGGACAGGACACTTACAATGAGCAGTTCTTC. Protein: CSVGQDTYNEQFF.

For the CDR3, the DNA is TGTGCCAGCAGTTTCGGGACAGGGGCTGGCTACACCTTC. This encodes CASSFGTGAGYTF. This chain links TRBV6-2 or TRBV6-3 with TRBJ1-2, with 10 bases that match TRBD1. CDR3 length equals 13 residues. The germline CDR1 and CDR2 sequences are MNHEY and SVGEGT. V dropped 4 bases and J dropped 7; count of bases not matched to a gene: 3.

The chain joins TRBV27 to TRBJ2-1, with a weak D call TRBD2 (5 bases). Germline-derived CDR1 and CDR2 are MNHEY and SMNVEV (reference sequence). The V end was cut by 5 bases, the J end by 1 base, with 9 bases between. This CDR3 has 14 residues. CDR3 coding DNA: TGTGCCAGCAGTACTACTAGGTCCTACAATGAGCAGTTCTTC. This encodes CASSTTRSYNEQFF.

V and J are TRBV2 and TRBJ1-2; no clear D gene. The germline V gene has CDR1 SNHLY and CDR2 FYNNEI. The ends were cut back, 1 base at V and 4 bases at J, with 7 bases in the middle. CDR3 size: 13 residues. CDR3 coding DNA: TGTGCCAGCAGTGAAGAAGCGGTCTATGGCTACACCTTC. Translating it yields CASSEEAVYGYTF.

The CDR3 nucleotides read TGTGCCAGCAGCCAAGTTACCCCCAGGTTAACCTCTGGAAACACCATATATTTT. Translating it yields CASSQVTPRLTSGNTIYF. This rearrangement joins TRBV4-2 to TRBJ1-3; D not resolved. V was cut by 1 base and J by 0 bases, with 16 bases left in between. Germline V gene data show CDR1 as LGHNA and CDR2 as YNFKEQ. This CDR3 region has 18 residues.

The V and J genes are TRBV27 and TRBJ2-1; TRBD1 matches 8 bases. J was trimmed by 4 bases and V by 1 base; bases with no gene match: 6. The CDR3 totals 16 residues. The germline gives CDR1 MNHEY, CDR2 SMNVEV (reference sequence). The CDR3 region is CASSLLGTGEYNEQFF. The CDR3 region has the DNA TGTGCCAGCAGTTTATTAGGGACAGGAGAATACAATGAGCAGTTCTTC.

This clone was seen only once. The chain has TRBV5-1 and TRBJ2-3, with D unresolved. V dropped 6 bases and J dropped 3 bases, with 11 bases sitting between them. The CDR3 spans 13 residues. Germline-derived CDR1 and CDR2 are SGHRS and YFSETQ. The CDR3 sequence is CASTLEGTDTQYF. The CDR3 nucleotides are TGCGCCAGCACCCTTGAAGGGACAGATACGCAGTATTTT.

The chain employs TRBV7-3 and TRBJ2-7, with 8 positions matching TRBD1. Unmatched junction bases numbered 8, after V lost 1 base and J lost 6 bases. The CDR3 runs to 15 residues. Germline V gene sequence: CDR1 SGHTA, CDR2 FQGTGA. The CDR3: CASSLNGQGIGEQYF. The CDR3 DNA sequence: TGTGCCAGCAGCTTAAACGGACAGGGTATCGGCGAGCAGTACTTC.

The chain employs TRBV7-2 and TRBJ1-4; D gene ambiguous. The CDR3 totals 13 residues. Per germline, CDR1 SGHTA and CDR2 FQGNSA. V was shortened by 4 bases and J by 8 bases, with 11 bases between the two germline ends. CDR3 DNA sequence: TGTGCCAGCAGCTCTAGGTATCAAGAAAAACTGTTTTTT. Protein sequence: CASSSRYQEKLFF.

The chain uses TRBV3-1 (or the pseudogene TRBV3-2) and TRBJ1-2; TRBD1 matches at 9 bases. From germline, CDR1 is LGHDT and CDR2 YNNKEL (reference sequence). The CDR3 loop spans 14 amino acids. The V segment lost 1 base and the J segment 11 bases; nucleotides outside the gene matches: 8. CDR3 in amino acids: CASSQGAGTGLYTF. In DNA form, the CDR3 reads TGTGCCAGCAGCCAAGGGGCCGGGACAGGGTTATACACCTTC.

This sequence joins TRBV5-1 and TRBJ2-7; 7 positions agree with TRBD1. CDR1 is SGHRS, CDR2 YFSETQ, per germline. The CDR3 loop spans 15 amino acids. V was pared by 3 bases and J by 3 bases, with 9 bases of the junction left unmatched. The CDR3 reads CASSWTGVEGYEQYF. CDR3 nucleotide sequence: TGCGCCAGCAGCTGGACAGGTGTCGAAGGCTACGAGCAGTACTTC.

CDR3 sequence: CASSIMATLTNEKLFF. CDR3 coding DNA: TGTGCCAGTAGTATTATGGCAACCCTGACTAATGAAAAACTGTTTTTT. The chain couples TRBV19 to TRBJ1-4; no reliable D call. The V gene lost 3 bases and the J gene lost 2 bases, with 13 bases spanning the gap. This CDR3 contains 16 residues. Germline CDR1 and CDR2: LNHDA and SQIVND (reference sequence).

The rearrangement uses TRBV3-1 (or the pseudogene TRBV3-2) and TRBJ1-1, with unresolved D. Germline V CDR1 and CDR2: LGHDT, YNNKEL (reference sequence). CDR3 length: 12 residues. V was pared by 2 bases and J by 7 bases, with 8 bases between. The DNA for the CDR3 is TGTGCCAGCAGCCAAACGGGCTTTGAAGCTTTCTTT. Translating it yields CASSQTGFEAFF.

Only one count was recorded for this clone. The chain has TRBV5-1 and TRBJ1-4, with D unclear. Trimming removed 4 bases at V and 2 bases at J, with 9 bases between. Germline CDR1 and CDR2: SGHRS and YFSETQ. This CDR3 comprises 14 residues. CDR3 region: CASSLGRTNEKLFF. DNA for the CDR3: TGCGCCAGCAGCCTCGGGAGGACTAATGAAAAACTGTTTTTT.

The chain joins TRBV27 to TRBJ2-7; 12 bases fit TRBD2. Trimming removed 7 bases from V and 6 bases from J; junction bases left unmatched: 7. CDR3 length: 14 amino acids. Per germline, CDR1 MNHEY and CDR2 SMNVEV (reference sequence). CDR3 sequence (DNA): TGTGCCAGCACCAGACTAGCGGGGGTCTCCGAGCAGTACTTC. Protein sequence: CASTRLAGVSEQYF.

The genes are TRBV18 and TRBJ1-6; TRBD1 matches at 8 bases. The V gene's germline CDR1 is KGHSH and CDR2 LQKENI. The CDR3 loop spans 14 amino acids. Trimming took 3 bases from V and 7 from J; bases not matched to a gene: 2. The CDR3: CASSPDRDNSPLHF. DNA of the CDR3: TGTGCCAGCTCACCGGACAGGGACAATTCACCCCTCCACTTT.

The CDR3 bases are TGTGCCAGCAGCTTTGAGTCGTCCTATCGCCCCTACGAGCAGTACTTC. Its protein is CASSFESSYRPYEQYF. V usage is TRBV7-9 and J usage is TRBJ2-7; D gene unclear. Germline V lookup: CDR1 SEHNR, CDR2 FQNEAQ (reference sequence). V shed 3 bases and J shed 2 bases, with 17 bases lying between them. CDR3 length: 16 residues.

The chain has TRBV29-1 and TRBJ1-2; 7 bases line up with TRBD1. V was pared by 1 base and J by 3 bases, with 11 bases of the junction left unmatched. The V gene's germline CDR1 is SQVTM and CDR2 ANQGSEA. There are 16 residues in the CDR3. CDR3 bases: TGCAGCGTTGAAGGAGCGGGGGACAGTACCTACTATGGCTACACCTTC. Translated: CSVEGAGDSTYYGYTF.

V and J are TRBV7-2 and TRBJ1-3; 8 nucleotides align to TRBD1. This CDR3 has 15 residues. The germline V gene has CDR1 SGHTA and CDR2 FQGNSA. V lost 5 bases and J lost 3; bases outside the gene matches: 6. The CDR3 nucleotides read TGTGCCAGCAGCACACAGGACAGGGATGGAAACACCATATATTTT. Translation gives CASSTQDRDGNTIYF.

The chain couples TRBV5-4 to TRBJ2-3; D gene ambiguous. Trimming took 4 bases from V and 0 from J, leaving 18 bases between them. CDR3 size: 17 residues. CDR1 is SGHNT, CDR2 YYREEE, per germline (reference sequence). The CDR3 DNA follows: TGTGCCAGCAGCACCCGACTGAAACTCAGTAGCACAGATACGCAGTATTTT. This encodes CASSTRLKLSSTDTQYF.

The chain uses TRBV4-2 and TRBJ1-4, with D uncertain. The germline V gene encodes CDR1 LGHNA and CDR2 YNFKEQ. The CDR3 sequence is 14 residues long. Trimming left V 1 base short and J 5 bases short, with 8 bases between. CDR3 bases: TGTGCCAGCAGCCAAGGCGTCGGGAATGAAAAACTGTTTTTT. Translating gives CASSQGVGNEKLFF.

This clone was observed a single time. The J gene is TRBJ2-2, the V gene TRBV7-2; tentative D call: TRBD2 (5 bases). Germline assignment: CDR1 SGHTA and CDR2 FQGNSA. The CDR3 is 13 residues long. V was trimmed by 2 bases and J by 4 bases, leaving 5 bases between them. CDR3 loop: CASSLRGTGELFF. For the CDR3, the DNA is TGTGCCAGCAGCTTACGGGGCACCGGGGAGCTGTTTTTT.

The rearrangement links TRBV7-6 to TRBJ1-3; D is perhaps TRBD1 (5 bases). The CDR3 covers 13 residues. The V end was cut by 5 bases, the J end by 9 bases, with 14 bases between. Germline CDR1 is SGHVS and CDR2 is FNYEAQ. This chain's CDR3 is CASSTDIPGTIYF. The CDR3 coding sequence is TGTGCCAGCAGCACGGACATCCCCGGCACCATATATTTT.

In this sample, this clone turned up once. The chain recombines TRBV28 with TRBJ1-2, with D tentatively TRBD1 (5 bases). CDR3 length: 15 amino acids. The V and J ends lost 5 bases and 0 bases respectively, with 13 bases between them. Germline V gene sequence: CDR1 MDHEN, CDR2 SYDVKM. The CDR3 region is CASSNGGNANYGYTF. Here the CDR3 DNA reads TGTGCCAGCAGTAACGGGGGGAACGCTAACTATGGCTACACCTTC.

This rearrangement joins TRBV6-5 to TRBJ2-1, with D hard to call. The germline CDR1 and CDR2 sequences are MNHEY and SVGAGI. Trimming stripped 6 bases from V and 8 bases from J, with 17 bases between. The CDR3 has 14 residues. CDR3 region: CASSSPARGDEQFF. In nucleotides, the CDR3 is TGTGCCAGCAGCTCCCCGGCCCGCGGCGATGAGCAGTTCTTC.

This sequence joins TRBV27 and TRBJ1-2; no reliable D call. The germline V and J ends were trimmed by 4 bases and 4 bases, with 13 bases remaining between them. The CDR3 length is 14 residues. Germline V gives CDR1 MNHEY, CDR2 SMNVEV (reference sequence). The CDR3 DNA reads TGTGCCAGCAGTTCTGAAATTTTTGGCTATGGCTACACCTTC. This encodes CASSSEIFGYGYTF.